Listed below are T cell receptor beta chains from one sample, sequenced in a study of a mutant IDH1 vaccine in newly diagnosed glioma. What these receptors recognize is not known. Assay used: immunoSEQ multiplex PCR; TCRdb lists only in-frame clones, some missing. Among some 33,000 clones, roughly 77% were seen once, and the ten largest hold roughly 14%. Material: PBMCs, obtained from a glioma patient whose treatment included an IDH1 peptide vaccine. These receptors were obtained from a man aged 30-40 years with glioma. Both conserved end residues are part of each CDR3. The D gene is left open where the match is weak. Size values are once, few and many counts, or a class for expanded clones, and some rows have none.

V	D	size	J	CDR3	DNA
TRBV2	.	few	TRBJ2-1	CASSTYNEQFF	TGTGCCAGCAGCACTTACAATGAGCAGTTCTTC
TRBV10-3	.	.	TRBJ1-2	CAIRQGPGYGYTF	TGTGCCATCAGACAGGGTCCGGGCTATGGCTACACCTTC
TRBV2	.	.	TRBJ1-5	CASTTGQRNQPQHF	TGTGCCAGCACTACTGGACAGAGGAATCAGCCCCAGCATTTT
TRBV29-1	TRBD2	.	TRBJ2-2	CSAAGEGLAGGSGELFF	TGCAGCGCCGCGGGGGAGGGACTAGCGGGAGGGTCCGGGGAGCTGTTTTTT
TRBV5-1	.	.	TRBJ2-1	CASSPVPDNEQFF	TGCGCCAGCAGCCCGGTCCCGGACAATGAGCAGTTCTTC
TRBV10-1	.	.	TRBJ2-7	CASSEPEEAGEQYF	TGCGCCAGCAGTGAACCCGAGGAAGCAGGCGAGCAGTACTTC
TRBV6-5	.	.	TRBJ1-1	CASSYSGRTNTEAFF	TGTGCCAGCAGTTACTCCGGACGGACGAACACTGAAGCTTTCTTT
TRBV18	.	once	TRBJ2-7	CASSPPLGPYEQYF	TGTGCCAGCTCACCACCACTGGGGCCCTACGAGCAGTACTTC
TRBV7-9	TRBD1	once	TRBJ1-4	CASSRTPGQGNEKLFF	TGTGCCAGCAGCCGGACCCCGGGACAGGGTAATGAAAAACTGTTTTTT
TRBV30	.	.	TRBJ2-7	CAWSPGGNYEQYF	TGTGCCTGGAGTCCCGGAGGGAACTACGAGCAGTACTTC
TRBV19	.	few	TRBJ1-2	CASSAPRDPRNYGYTF	TGTGCCAGTAGTGCGCCCCGGGACCCGCGTAACTATGGCTACACCTTC
TRBV7-9	.	.	TRBJ2-1	CASSFPRSSYNEQFF	TGTGCCAGCAGCTTCCCGAGAAGCTCCTACAATGAGCAGTTCTTC
TRBV30	.	.	TRBJ1-1	CAWTEGTEAFF	TGTGCCTGGACAGAGGGGACTGAAGCTTTCTTT
TRBV5-1	TRBD1	.	TRBJ2-2	CASSHRDRSNTGELFF	TGCGCCAGCAGTCACCGGGACAGAAGTAACACCGGGGAGCTGTTTTTT
TRBV5-4	.	.	TRBJ1-2	CASSSLTSPNYGYTF	TGTGCCAGCAGCTCTCTGACGAGCCCTAACTATGGCTACACCTTC
TRBV5-6	.	once	TRBJ2-7	CASSLGGRPYEQYF	TGTGCCAGCAGCTTGGGGGGGAGGCCTTACGAGCAGTACTTC
TRBV6-1	.	.	TRBJ1-5	CASSEGRQPQHF	TGTGCCAGCAGTGAAGGACGCCAGCCCCAGCATTTT
TRBV10-2	.	.	TRBJ1-5	CASTRGIGNQPQHF	TGCGCCAGCACGAGGGGCATTGGCAATCAGCCCCAGCATTTT
TRBV30	TRBD1	.	TRBJ2-7	CAWSYRDRSYEQYF	TGTGCCTGGAGTTACCGGGACAGGAGTTACGAGCAGTACTTC
TRBV10-3	TRBD2	.	TRBJ2-7	CAISGGQTSGSPRDEQYF	TGTGCCATCAGTGGCGGCCAGACTAGCGGGAGTCCAAGGGACGAGCAGTACTTC
TRBV19	.	.	TRBJ1-2	CASSIARQLHLYGYTF	TGTGCCAGTAGTATCGCTCGGCAGCTCCACCTTTATGGCTACACCTTC
TRBV18	TRBD1	.	TRBJ2-7	CASSPEGQGVYEQYF	TGTGCCAGCTCACCGGAGGGACAGGGAGTCTACGAGCAGTACTTC
TRBV7-9	.	.	TRBJ1-5	CASSHSRGGTNQPQHF	TGTGCCAGCAGCCATAGCCGGGGGGGTACCAATCAGCCCCAGCATTTT
TRBV5-1	.	.	TRBJ1-1	CASSLERPTEAFF	TGCGCCAGCAGCTTGGAACGTCCCACTGAAGCTTTCTTT
TRBV6-1	TRBD1	.	TRBJ1-5	CASSQAGQAAQPQHF	TGTGCCAGCAGTCAAGCCGGACAGGCCGCTCAGCCCCAGCATTTT
TRBV27	.	.	TRBJ2-1	CASSSISEEQFF	TGTGCCAGCAGTTCCATCTCAGAAGAGCAGTTCTTC
TRBV10-1	TRBD2	.	TRBJ2-5	CASSLLAGRGETQYF	TGCGCCAGCAGCCTACTAGCGGGCCGGGGGGAGACCCAGTACTTC
TRBV5-8	.	.	TRBJ2-7	CASSLGVTGIPYEQYF	TGTGCCAGCAGCTTGGGAGTCACAGGGATTCCCTACGAGCAGTACTTC
TRBV12-5	.	.	TRBJ2-1	CASRDINNEQFF	TGTGCTTCTCGGGATATTAACAATGAGCAGTTCTTC
TRBV10-3	.	.	TRBJ1-2	CAIRDSPVSGYTF	TGTGCCATCAGGGACAGTCCAGTCTCTGGCTACACCTTC
TRBV4-1	.	.	TRBJ2-1	CASSQVPSGGRDNEQFF	TGCGCCAGCAGCCAAGTCCCCTCAGGGGGGAGGGACAATGAGCAGTTCTTC
TRBV6-1	TRBD1	.	TRBJ1-5	CASSEPDRAYSNQPQHF	TGTGCCAGCAGTGAGCCCGACAGGGCCTATAGCAATCAGCCCCAGCATTTT
TRBV12-5	.	.	TRBJ1-4	CASGLVLEAITTNEKLFF	TGTGCTAGTGGTTTGGTACTAGAGGCAATTACAACTAATGAAAAACTGTTTTTT
TRBV9	.	.	TRBJ1-4	CASSVGTYNEKLFF	TGTGCCAGCAGCGTAGGGACCTATAATGAAAAACTGTTTTTT
TRBV6-4	.	.	TRBJ1-1	CASSEYGQGSTEAFF	TGTGCCAGCAGTGAGTACGGGCAGGGCAGTACTGAAGCTTTCTTT
TRBV15	.	.	TRBJ2-7	CATSRGPEELNSYEQYF	TGTGCCACCAGCAGAGGTCCTGAGGAGCTGAACTCCTACGAGCAGTACTTC
TRBV5-1	.	.	TRBJ2-7	CASSLASPAYEQYF	TGCGCCAGCAGCTTGGCATCCCCGGCCTACGAGCAGTACTTC
TRBV7-9	.	.	TRBJ2-3	CASSPGHSTDTQYF	TGTGCCAGCAGCCCCGGACATAGCACAGATACGCAGTATTTT
TRBV4-2	TRBD2	.	TRBJ2-3	CASSQELETSGDTQYF	TGTGCCAGCAGCCAAGAGCTCGAGACTAGCGGAGATACGCAGTATTTT
TRBV9	TRBD2	.	TRBJ2-7	CASSVGGTSGVYEQYF	TGTGCCAGCAGCGTAGGAGGGACTAGCGGGGTATACGAGCAGTACTTC
TRBV5-1	.	few	TRBJ1-1	CASTPPGSRTFPVNTEAFF	TGCGCCAGCACCCCTCCAGGTAGTAGAACTTTTCCCGTGAACACTGAAGCTTTCTTT
TRBV4-1	.	.	TRBJ2-2	CASSPRDTNTGELFF	TGCGCCAGCAGCCCCCGGGACACTAACACCGGGGAGCTGTTTTTT
TRBV5-1	.	.	TRBJ2-1	CASTGGAYNEQFF	TGCGCCAGCACGGGCGGAGCCTACAATGAGCAGTTCTTC
TRBV6-5	.	.	TRBJ1-1	CASSYGQGRAFF	TGTGCCAGCAGTTACGGGCAGGGCAGAGCTTTCTTT
TRBV5-6	.	few	TRBJ1-2	CASRGDGGYTF	TGTGCCAGCAGAGGGGATGGTGGCTACACCTTC
TRBV11-3	.	once	TRBJ1-1	CASSLDRYTEAFF	TGTGCCAGCAGCTTAGACAGGTACACTGAAGCTTTCTTT
TRBV19	TRBD1	few	TRBJ1-1	CASTASTGWNTEAFF	TGTGCCAGTACTGCCTCGACAGGGTGGAACACTGAAGCTTTCTTT
TRBV5-1	TRBD2	.	TRBJ2-2	CASSLQGLAGATGELFF	TGCGCCAGCAGCTTGCAGGGACTAGCGGGAGCTACCGGGGAGCTGTTTTTT